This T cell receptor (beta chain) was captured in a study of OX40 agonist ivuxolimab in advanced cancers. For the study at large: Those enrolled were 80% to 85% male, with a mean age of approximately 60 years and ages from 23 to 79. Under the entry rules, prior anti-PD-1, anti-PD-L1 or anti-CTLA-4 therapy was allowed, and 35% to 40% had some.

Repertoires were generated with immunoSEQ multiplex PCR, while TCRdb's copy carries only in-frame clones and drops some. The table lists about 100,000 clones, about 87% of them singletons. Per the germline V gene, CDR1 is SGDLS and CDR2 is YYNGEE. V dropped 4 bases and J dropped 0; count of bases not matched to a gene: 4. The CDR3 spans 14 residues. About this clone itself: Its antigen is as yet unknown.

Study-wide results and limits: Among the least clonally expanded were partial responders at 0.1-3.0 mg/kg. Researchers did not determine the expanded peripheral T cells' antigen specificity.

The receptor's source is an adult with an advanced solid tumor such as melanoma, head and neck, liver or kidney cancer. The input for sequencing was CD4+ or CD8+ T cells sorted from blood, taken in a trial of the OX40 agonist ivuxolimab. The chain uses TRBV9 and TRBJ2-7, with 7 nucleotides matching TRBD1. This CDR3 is CASSSGQASYEQYF. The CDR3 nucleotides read TGTGCCAGCAGCTCCGGACAGGCCTCCTACGAGCAGTACTTC.